This TCR beta chain emerged from a study of identical twins. The J segment lost 1 base and the V segment lost 3 bases, leaving 6 bases of the junction unmatched. Germline V gene data show CDR1 as MDHEN and CDR2 as SYDVKM. This CDR3 spans 16 amino acids. TCRdb called the 5' RACE reads again in MiXCR, with one record for every CDR3 protein. The table lists a few hundred thousand distinct CDR3 sequences, around 9.6% of them singletons. Findings and limits, study-wide: The study found excess low generation probability among twin-shared out-of-frame alpha sequences.

Turning to this clonotype: Antigen unknown.

This same sample was also part of a study on yellow fever vaccine responses in identical twins. As that report states: Each twin's T cell response to the vaccine was reported to look partly convergent and partly personalized.

The sequenced material came from PBMCs. The chain has TRBV28 and TRBJ1-3; 7 bases fit TRBD1. The clonotype was recovered from a woman aged 18 to 35 in good health. The CDR3 DNA reads as TGTGCCAGCAGTTTTGAGGGGGCCCCATCTGGAAACACCATATATTTT. Encoded protein: CASSFEGAPSGNTIYF.